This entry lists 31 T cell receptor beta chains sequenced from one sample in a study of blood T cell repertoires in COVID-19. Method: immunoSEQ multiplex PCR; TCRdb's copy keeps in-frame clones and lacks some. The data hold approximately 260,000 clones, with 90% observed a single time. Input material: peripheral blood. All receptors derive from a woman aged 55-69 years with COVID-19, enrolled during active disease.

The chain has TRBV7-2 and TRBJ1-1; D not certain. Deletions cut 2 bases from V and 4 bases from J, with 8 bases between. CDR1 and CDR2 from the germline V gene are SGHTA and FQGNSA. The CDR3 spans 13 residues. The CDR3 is CASSLFEGTEAFF. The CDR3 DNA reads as TGTGCCAGCAGCTTATTTGAGGGCACTGAAGCTTTCTTT.

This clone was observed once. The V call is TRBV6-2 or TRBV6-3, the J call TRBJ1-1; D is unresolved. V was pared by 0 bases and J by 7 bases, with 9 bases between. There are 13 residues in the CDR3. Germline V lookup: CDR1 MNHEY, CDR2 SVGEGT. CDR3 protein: CASSYSRTIEAFF. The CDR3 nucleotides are TGTGCCAGCAGTTACTCGAGAACGATTGAAGCTTTCTTT.

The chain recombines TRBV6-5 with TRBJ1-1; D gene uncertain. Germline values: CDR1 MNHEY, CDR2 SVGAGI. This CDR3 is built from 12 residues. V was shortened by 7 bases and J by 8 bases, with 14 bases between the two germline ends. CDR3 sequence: CASIGDPLEAFF. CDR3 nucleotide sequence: TGTGCCAGCATCGGAGATCCACTGGAAGCTTTCTTT.

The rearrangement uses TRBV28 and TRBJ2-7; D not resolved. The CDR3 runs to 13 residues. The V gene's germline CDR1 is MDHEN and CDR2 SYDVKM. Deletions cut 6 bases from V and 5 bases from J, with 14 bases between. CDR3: CASRPHQVHEQYF. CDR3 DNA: TGTGCCAGCAGACCCCATCAGGTGCACGAGCAGTACTTC.

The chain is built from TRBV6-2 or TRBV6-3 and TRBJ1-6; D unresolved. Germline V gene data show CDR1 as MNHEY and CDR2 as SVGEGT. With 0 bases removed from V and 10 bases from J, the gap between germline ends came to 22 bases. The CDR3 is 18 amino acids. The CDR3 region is CASSYSIVSRARRSPLHF. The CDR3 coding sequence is TGTGCCAGCAGTTACTCGATAGTAAGCCGTGCGCGGCGGTCACCCCTCCACTTT.

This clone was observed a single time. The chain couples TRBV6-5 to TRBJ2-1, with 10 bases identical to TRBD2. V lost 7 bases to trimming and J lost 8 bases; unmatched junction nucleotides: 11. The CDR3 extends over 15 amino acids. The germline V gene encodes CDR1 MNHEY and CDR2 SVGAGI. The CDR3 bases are TGTGCCAGCAACGACAGAAGCGGGGGGGCATATGAGCAGTTCTTC. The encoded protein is CASNDRSGGAYEQFF.

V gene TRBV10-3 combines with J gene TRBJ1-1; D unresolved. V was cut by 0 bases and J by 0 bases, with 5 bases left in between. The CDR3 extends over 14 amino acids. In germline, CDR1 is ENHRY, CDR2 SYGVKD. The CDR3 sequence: CAISESAVNTEAFF. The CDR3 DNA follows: TGTGCCATCAGTGAGTCGGCCGTGAACACTGAAGCTTTCTTT.

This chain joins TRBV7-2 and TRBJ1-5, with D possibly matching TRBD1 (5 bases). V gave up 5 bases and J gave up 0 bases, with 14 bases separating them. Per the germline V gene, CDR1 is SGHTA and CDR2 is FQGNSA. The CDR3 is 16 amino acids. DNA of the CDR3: TGTGCCAGCAGCCCCCCAGGGATACTTAGCAATCAGCCCCAGCATTTT. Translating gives CASSPPGILSNQPQHF.

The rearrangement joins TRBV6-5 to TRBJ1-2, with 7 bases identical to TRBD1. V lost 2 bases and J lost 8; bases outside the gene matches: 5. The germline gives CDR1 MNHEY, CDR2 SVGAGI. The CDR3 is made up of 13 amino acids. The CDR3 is CASSYKGAGGYTF. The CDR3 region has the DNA TGTGCCAGCAGTTACAAGGGGGCAGGCGGCTACACCTTC.

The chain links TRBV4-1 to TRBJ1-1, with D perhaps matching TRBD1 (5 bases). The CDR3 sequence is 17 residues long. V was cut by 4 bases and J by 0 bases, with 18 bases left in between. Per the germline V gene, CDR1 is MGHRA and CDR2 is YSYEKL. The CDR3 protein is CASSPFMGGRMNTEAFF. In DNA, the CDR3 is TGCGCCAGCAGCCCGTTTATGGGGGGAAGGATGAACACTGAAGCTTTCTTT.

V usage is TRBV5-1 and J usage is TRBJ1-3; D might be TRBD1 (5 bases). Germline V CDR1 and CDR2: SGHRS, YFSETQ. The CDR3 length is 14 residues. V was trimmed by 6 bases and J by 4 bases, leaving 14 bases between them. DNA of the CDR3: TGCGCCAGCACGGAGGGGCCTGGAGGAAACACCATATATTTT. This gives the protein CASTEGPGGNTIYF. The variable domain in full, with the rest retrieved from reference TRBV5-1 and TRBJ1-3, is KAGVTQTPRYLIKTRGQQVTLSCSPISGHRSVSWYQQTPGQGLQFLFEYFSETQRNKGNFPGRFSGRQFSNSRSEMNVSTLELGDSALYLCASTEGPGGNTIYFGEGSWLTVV.

DNA for the CDR3: TGTGCCAGCATTACGAGTACAGGGTACAGCGAAGCTTTCTTT. Residues: CASITSTGYSEAFF. The genes are TRBV2 and TRBJ1-1; D might be TRBD1 (6 bases). The CDR3 spans 14 residues. The germline CDR1 and CDR2 sequences are SNHLY and FYNNEI. V was shortened by 7 bases and J by 8 bases, with 20 bases between the two germline ends. The full variable domain, rest sourced from reference TRBV2 and TRBJ1-1, is EPEVTQTPSHQVTQMGQEVILRCVPISNHLYFYWYRQILGQKVEFLVSFYNNEISEKSEIFDDQFSVERPDGSNFTLKIRSTKLEDSAMYFCASITSTGYSEAFFGQGTRLTVV.

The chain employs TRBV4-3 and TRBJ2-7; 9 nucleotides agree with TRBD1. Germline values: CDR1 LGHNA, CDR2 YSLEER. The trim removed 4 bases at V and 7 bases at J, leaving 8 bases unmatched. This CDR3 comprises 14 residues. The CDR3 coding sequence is TGCGCCAGCAGCCCCCGGACAGGGGTGGAAGAGCAGTACTTC. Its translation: CASSPRTGVEEQYF.

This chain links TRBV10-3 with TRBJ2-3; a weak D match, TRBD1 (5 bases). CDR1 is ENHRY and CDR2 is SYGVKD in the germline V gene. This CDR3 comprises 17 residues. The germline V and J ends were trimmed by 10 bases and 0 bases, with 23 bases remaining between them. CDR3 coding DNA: TGTGCCACCGCCCCATTTGCAGGGCCCACTAGCACAGATACGCAGTATTTT. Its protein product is CATAPFAGPTSTDTQYF.

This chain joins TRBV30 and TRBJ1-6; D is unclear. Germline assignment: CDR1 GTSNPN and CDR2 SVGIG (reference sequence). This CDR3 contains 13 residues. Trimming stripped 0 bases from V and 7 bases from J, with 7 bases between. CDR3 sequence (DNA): TGTGCCTGGAGTGTAACTTTGAATTCACCCCTCCACTTT. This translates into CAWSVTLNSPLHF.

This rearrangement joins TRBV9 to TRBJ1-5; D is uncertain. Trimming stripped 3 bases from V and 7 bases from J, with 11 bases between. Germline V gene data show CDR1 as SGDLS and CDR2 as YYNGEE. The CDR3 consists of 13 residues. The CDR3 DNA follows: TGTGCCAGCAGCGATTCTGGAGGACAGCCCCAGCATTTT. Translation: CASSDSGGQPQHF.

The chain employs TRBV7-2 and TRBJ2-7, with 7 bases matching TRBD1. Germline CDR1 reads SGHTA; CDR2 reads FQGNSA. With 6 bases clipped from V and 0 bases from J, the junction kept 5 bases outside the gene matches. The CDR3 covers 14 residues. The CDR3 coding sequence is TGTGCCAGCAGGAAGGGACAGAGCTCCTACGAGCAGTACTTC. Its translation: CASRKGQSSYEQYF.

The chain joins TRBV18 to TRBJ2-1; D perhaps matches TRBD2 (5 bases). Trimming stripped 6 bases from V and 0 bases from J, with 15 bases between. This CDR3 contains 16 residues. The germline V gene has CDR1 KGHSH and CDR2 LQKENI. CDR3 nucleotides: TGTGCCAGCTCTCCCTTACGGGATAGCTCCTACAATGAGCAGTTCTTC. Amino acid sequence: CASSPLRDSSYNEQFF.

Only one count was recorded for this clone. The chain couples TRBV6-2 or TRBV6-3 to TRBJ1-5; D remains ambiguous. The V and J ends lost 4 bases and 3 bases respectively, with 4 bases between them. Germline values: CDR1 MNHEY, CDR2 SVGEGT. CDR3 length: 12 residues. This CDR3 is CASSLINQPQHF. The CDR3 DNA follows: TGTGCCAGCAGTTTAATCAATCAGCCCCAGCATTTT.

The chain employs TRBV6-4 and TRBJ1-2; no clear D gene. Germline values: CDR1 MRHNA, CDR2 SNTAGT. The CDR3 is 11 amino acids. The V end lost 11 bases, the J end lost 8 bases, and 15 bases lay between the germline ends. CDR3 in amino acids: CAGWQARGYTF. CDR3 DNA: TGTGCCGGCTGGCAGGCGAGAGGCTACACCTTC.

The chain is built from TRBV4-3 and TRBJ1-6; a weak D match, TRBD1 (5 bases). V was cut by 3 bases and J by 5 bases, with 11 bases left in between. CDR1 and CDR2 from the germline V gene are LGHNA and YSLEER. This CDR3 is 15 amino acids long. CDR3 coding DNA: TGCGCCAGCAGCCAGGACATAAGGGATAATTCACCCCTCCACTTT. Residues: CASSQDIRDNSPLHF.

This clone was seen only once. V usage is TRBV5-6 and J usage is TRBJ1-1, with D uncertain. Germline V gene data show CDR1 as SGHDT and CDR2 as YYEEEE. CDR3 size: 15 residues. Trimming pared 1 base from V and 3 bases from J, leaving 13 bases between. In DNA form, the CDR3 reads TGTGCCAGCAGCTTGTTCGGCCGCCAGGACACTGAAGCTTTCTTT. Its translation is CASSLFGRQDTEAFF.

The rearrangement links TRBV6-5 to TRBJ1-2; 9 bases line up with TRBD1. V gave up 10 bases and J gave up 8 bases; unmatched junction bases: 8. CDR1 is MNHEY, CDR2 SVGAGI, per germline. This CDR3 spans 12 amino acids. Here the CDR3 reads CATYRGLGGYTF. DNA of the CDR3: TGTGCCACATACAGGGGGCTTGGAGGCTACACCTTC.

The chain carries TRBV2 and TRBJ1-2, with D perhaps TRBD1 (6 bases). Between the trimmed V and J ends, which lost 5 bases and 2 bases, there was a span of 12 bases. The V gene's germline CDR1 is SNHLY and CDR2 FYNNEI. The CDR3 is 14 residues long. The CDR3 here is CASSPGTPNYGYTF. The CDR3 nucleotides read TGTGCCAGCAGTCCCGGGACACCGAACTATGGCTACACCTTC.

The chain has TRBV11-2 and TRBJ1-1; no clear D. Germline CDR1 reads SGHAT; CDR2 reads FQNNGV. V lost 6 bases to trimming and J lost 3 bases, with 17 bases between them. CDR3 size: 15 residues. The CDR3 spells CASSTRGIEDTEAFF. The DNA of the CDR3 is TGTGCCAGCAGTACGCGAGGGATAGAAGACACTGAAGCTTTCTTT.

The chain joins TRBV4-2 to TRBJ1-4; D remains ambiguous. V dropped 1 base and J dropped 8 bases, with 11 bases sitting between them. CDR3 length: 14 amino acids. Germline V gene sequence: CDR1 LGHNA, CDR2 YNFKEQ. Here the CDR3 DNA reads TGTGCCAGCAGCCAAGTCGCCGCAGAAGAAAAACTGTTTTTT. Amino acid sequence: CASSQVAAEEKLFF.

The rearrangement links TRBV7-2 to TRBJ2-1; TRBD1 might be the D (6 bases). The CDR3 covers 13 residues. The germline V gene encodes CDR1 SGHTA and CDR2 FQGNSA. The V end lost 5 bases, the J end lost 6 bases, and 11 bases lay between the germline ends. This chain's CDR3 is CASSPNRVNEQFF. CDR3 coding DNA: TGTGCCAGCAGCCCTAACAGGGTCAATGAGCAGTTCTTC.

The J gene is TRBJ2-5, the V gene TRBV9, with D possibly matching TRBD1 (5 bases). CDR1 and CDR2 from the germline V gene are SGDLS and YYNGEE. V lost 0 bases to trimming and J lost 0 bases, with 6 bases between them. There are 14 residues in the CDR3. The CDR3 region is CASSVGQNQETQYF. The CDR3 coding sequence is TGTGCCAGCAGCGTAGGACAGAACCAAGAGACCCAGTACTTC.

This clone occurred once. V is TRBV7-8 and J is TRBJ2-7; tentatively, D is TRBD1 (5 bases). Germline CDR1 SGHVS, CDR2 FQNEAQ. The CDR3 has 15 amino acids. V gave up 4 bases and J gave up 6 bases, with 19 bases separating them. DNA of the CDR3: TGTGCCAGCAGCTCCCCACAGGAAAGGTTGGCCGAGCAGTACTTC. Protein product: CASSSPQERLAEQYF.

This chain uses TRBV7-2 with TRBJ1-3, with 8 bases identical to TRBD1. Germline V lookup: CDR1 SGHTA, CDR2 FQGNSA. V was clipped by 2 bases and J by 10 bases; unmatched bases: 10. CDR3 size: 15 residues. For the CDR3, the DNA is TGTGCCAGCAGCTTACGCGACAGGGGTTGGGAGACCATATATTTT. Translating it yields CASSLRDRGWETIYF.

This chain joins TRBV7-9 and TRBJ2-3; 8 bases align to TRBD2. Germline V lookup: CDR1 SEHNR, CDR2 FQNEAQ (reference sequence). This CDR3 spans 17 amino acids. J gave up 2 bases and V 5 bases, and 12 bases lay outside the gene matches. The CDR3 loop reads CASSPEWSGGYTDTQYF. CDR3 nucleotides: TGTGCCAGCAGCCCCGAGTGGAGCGGGGGCTACACAGATACGCAGTATTTT.